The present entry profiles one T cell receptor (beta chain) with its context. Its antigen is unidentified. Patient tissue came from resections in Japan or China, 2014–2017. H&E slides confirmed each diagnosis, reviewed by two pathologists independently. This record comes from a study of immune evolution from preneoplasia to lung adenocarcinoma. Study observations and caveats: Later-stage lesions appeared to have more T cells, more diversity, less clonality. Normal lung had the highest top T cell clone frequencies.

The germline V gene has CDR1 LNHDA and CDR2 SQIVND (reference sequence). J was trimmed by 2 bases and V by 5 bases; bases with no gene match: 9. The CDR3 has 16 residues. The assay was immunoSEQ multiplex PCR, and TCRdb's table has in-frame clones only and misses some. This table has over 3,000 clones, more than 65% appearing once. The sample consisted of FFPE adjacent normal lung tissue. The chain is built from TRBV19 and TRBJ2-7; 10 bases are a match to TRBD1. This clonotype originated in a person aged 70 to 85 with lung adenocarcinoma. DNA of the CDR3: TGTGCCAGTAGTGACGCCCCCGGGACAGGGGCCTACGAGCAGTACTTC. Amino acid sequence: CASSDAPGTGAYEQYF. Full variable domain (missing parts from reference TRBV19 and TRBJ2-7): DGGITQSPKYLFRKEGQNVTLSCEQNLNHDAMYWYRQDPGQGLRLIYYSQIVNDFQKGDIAEGYSVSREKKESFPLTVTSAQKNPTAFYLCASSDAPGTGAYEQYFGPGTRLTVT.